The 19 T cell receptor beta chains presented below share a single source sample, sequenced in a study of regulatory T cells in long-lasting Graves disease. The time point was: newly diagnosed GD, antithyroid drugs for less than 3 months. From RNA extracted from PBMCs, the TCR library was made. TCR beta libraries were built with iRepertoire HTBI primers and Arm-PCR of CDR3 regions. TCRdb reprocessed the multiplex PCR reads via MiXCR and lists one record per CDR3 protein. The sample shows hundreds of thousands of distinct CDR3 sequences, roughly a sixth of them seen only once. These data were also reused for a study on T cells in Graves' hyperthyroidism and ophthalmopathy.

The sequenced sample was peripheral blood mononuclear cells (PBMCs), obtained at new diagnosis, from a patient treated with antithyroid drugs. Every receptor here comes from a man aged 18 to 30 with Graves disease.

This chain links TRBV7-9 with TRBJ2-7, with 9 bases identical to TRBD1. V trimming: 5 bases; J trimming: 5 bases; junction bases outside the gene matches: 7. CDR1 is SEHNR and CDR2 is FQNEAQ in the germline V gene (reference sequence). This CDR3 has 14 residues. CDR3 loop: CASSSPDRGHEQYF. The DNA for the CDR3 is TGTGCCAGCAGCAGTCCGGACAGGGGACACGAGCAGTACTTC.

The chain employs TRBV7-9 and TRBJ1-3; possibly TRBD1 for D (6 bases). Germline-derived CDR1 and CDR2 are SEHNR and FQNEAQ (reference sequence). Trimming shortened V by 3 bases and J by 4 bases, and 7 bases separated the two germline ends. The CDR3 runs 13 residues. The CDR3 region is CASSLGHGNTIYF. As DNA, the CDR3 is TGTGCCAGCAGCTTGGGACACGGAAACACCATATATTTT. Based on the CDR3 plus reference TRBV7-9 and TRBJ1-3, the full variable domain is DTGVSQNPRHKITKRGQNVTFRCDPISEHNRLYWYRQTLGQGPEFLTYFQNEAQLEKSRLLSDRFSAERPKGSFSTLEIQRTEQGDSAMYLCASSLGHGNTIYFGEGSWLTVV.

The chain joins TRBV30 to TRBJ2-7; tentatively, D is TRBD2 (6 bases). Germline CDR1 GTSNPN, CDR2 SVGIG (reference sequence). The CDR3 has 18 amino acids. Trimming stripped 3 bases from V and 3 bases from J, with 27 bases between. For the CDR3, the DNA is TGTGCCTGGAGAGATCGTGGGAGGAGACCCTCAATACTCTACGAGCAGTACTTC. Translating gives CAWRDRGRRPSILYEQYF.

This clonotype occurred a few times. This rearrangement joins TRBV20-1 to TRBJ1-6; the match to TRBD1 covers 9 bases. The CDR3 length is 15 residues. J was trimmed by 10 bases and V by 2 bases; bases with no gene match: 9. CDR1 DFQATT and CDR2 SNEGSKA come from the germline V gene (reference sequence). The CDR3 region has the DNA TGCAGTGCTAGACCCACCGGGACAGGGACGTCACCCCTCCACTTT. Translation gives CSARPTGTGTSPLHF.

This clonotype was detected ten times or more. The CDR3 spells CAISEPGQVSYEQYF. In nucleotides, the CDR3 is TGTGCCATCAGTGAACCCGGACAGGTCTCCTACGAGCAGTACTTC. The chain employs TRBV10-3 and TRBJ2-7; 7 bases are a match to TRBD1. CDR1 is ENHRY, CDR2 SYGVKD, per germline. The CDR3 is 15 amino acids. Trimming took 3 bases from V and 0 from J; bases not matched to a gene: 5.

This clonotype appeared many times. This chain links TRBV5-1 with TRBJ1-1; tentative D call: TRBD1 (5 bases). This CDR3 is built from 14 residues. The germline gives CDR1 SGHRS, CDR2 YFSETQ. V lost 0 bases and J 5 bases, leaving 11 bases between the germline ends. The CDR3 DNA reads as TGCGCCAGCAGCTTGGGCCGAGGGGAAACTGAAGCTTTCTTT. This encodes CASSLGRGETEAFF.

This clonotype occurred many times. The chain employs TRBV6-2 or TRBV6-3 and TRBJ1-5; TRBD1 matches at 10 bases. CDR1 and CDR2 (germline): MNHEY, SVGEGT. V lost 2 bases, J lost 4 bases, and 8 bases stayed unmatched. The CDR3 is 17 amino acids. In nucleotides, the CDR3 is TGTGCCAGCAGTTACCCGGCCGGACAGGGGGGAAATCAGCCCCAGCATTTT. This translates into CASSYPAGQGGNQPQHF.

The sample holds a few counts of this clonotype. The rearrangement uses TRBV20-1 and TRBJ2-1; 10 bases match TRBD2. The DNA end is more similar to TRBJ2-5, so the J call may be wrong. This CDR3 is built from 14 residues. Germline lookup yields CDR1 DFQATT and CDR2 SNEGSKA (reference sequence). This CDR3 reads CSAPGTSDQETQYF. In DNA, the CDR3 is TGCAGTGCCCCAGGGACTAGCGACCAAGAGACCCAGTACTTC.

At least ten counts were recorded for this clonotype. The chain joins TRBV29-1 to TRBJ2-7, with 10 positions matching TRBD1. This CDR3 has 12 amino acids. With 6 bases clipped from V and 4 bases from J, the junction kept 3 bases outside the gene matches. CDR1 SQVTM and CDR2 ANQGSEA come from the germline V gene. The CDR3 is CSVEGQGYEQYF. CDR3 bases: TGCAGCGTGGAGGGACAGGGGTACGAGCAGTACTTC.

The V and J genes are TRBV7-9 and TRBJ2-1; D is uncertain. V dropped 5 bases and J dropped 3 bases, with 14 bases sitting between them. The CDR3 contains 15 residues. Germline V gene data show CDR1 as SEHNR and CDR2 as FQNEAQ (reference sequence). The CDR3 DNA follows: TGTGCCAGCAGCGGCGTTTCGGGCCGCTACAATGAGCAGTTCTTC. Translated: CASSGVSGRYNEQFF. The full variable domain, its missing parts supplied by reference TRBV7-9 and TRBJ2-1, is DTGVSQNPRHKITKRGQNVTFRCDPISEHNRLYWYRQTLGQGPEFLTYFQNEAQLEKSRLLSDRFSAERPKGSFSTLEIQRTEQGDSAMYLCASSGVSGRYNEQFFGPGTRLTVL.

Points on this clonotype: It is likely a read error, because the conserved phenylalanine at the end of the CDR3 is missing. The chain has TRBV27 and TRBJ2-7; 8 bases map to TRBD2. CDR1 is MNHEY, CDR2 SMNVEV, per germline (reference sequence). V lost 7 bases to trimming and J lost 2 bases; unmatched junction nucleotides: 13. The length of the CDR3 is 16 residues. DNA of the CDR3: TGTGCCAGCATTAAAGCGGGAGCCGAGTCCCCCTACGAGCAGTACTCC. Translated, it gives CASIKAGAESPYEQYS.

This chain joins TRBV20-1 and TRBJ2-5; unclear D gene. The CDR3 totals 14 residues. Germline values: CDR1 DFQATT, CDR2 SNEGSKA (reference sequence). V lost 3 bases to trimming and J lost 0 bases, with 11 bases between them. The CDR3 DNA reads as TGCAGTGCTAGCCTCGACGCTTACCAAGAGACCCAGTACTTC. It codes for CSASLDAYQETQYF.

This clonotype was found many times. The chain recombines TRBV6-1 with TRBJ2-5; D not certain. V dropped 8 bases and J dropped 9 bases, with 22 bases sitting between them. Per germline, CDR1 MNHNS and CDR2 SASEGT. The CDR3 is made up of 14 amino acids. The CDR3 protein is CASFSANSLGSQYF. In nucleotides, the CDR3 is TGTGCCAGCTTCTCGGCTAATTCCCTTGGGTCCCAGTACTTC.

With regard to this clonotype: The CDR3 does not end in the conserved phenylalanine or tryptophan, so this is likely a read error. This rearrangement joins TRBV27 to TRBJ2-7; 8 bases align to TRBD2. CDR1 and CDR2 (germline): MNHEY, SMNVEV (reference sequence). CDR3 length equals 13 residues. The trim removed 6 bases at V and 2 bases at J, leaving 3 bases unmatched. As DNA, the CDR3 is TGTGCCAGCAGACCGGGGGGGACCTACGAGCAGTACCTC. It translates to CASRPGGTYEQYL.

The V call is TRBV15, the J call TRBJ2-1; 10 nucleotides line up with TRBD1. Germline V gives CDR1 LNHNV, CDR2 YYDKDF (reference sequence). There are 15 residues in the CDR3. After removal of 6 bases from V and 6 bases from J, the junction contained 8 bases not matched to a gene. The CDR3 sequence: CATSRDRGSGNEQFF. CDR3 coding DNA: TGTGCCACCAGTAGGGACAGGGGAAGCGGCAATGAGCAGTTCTTC.

The V gene is TRBV4-1, the J gene TRBJ1-5; D is ambiguous. The V end was cut by 0 bases, the J end by 2 bases, with 11 bases between. Germline CDR1 reads MGHRA; CDR2 reads YSYEKL. CDR3 length equals 16 residues. CDR3 nucleotides: TGCGCCAGCAGCCAAGATTGGGATTTAGGCAATCAGCCCCAGCATTTT. Translation gives CASSQDWDLGNQPQHF.

The rearrangement links TRBV5-4 to TRBJ2-2; 9 nucleotides match TRBD2. The CDR3 runs 18 residues. The ends lost 0 bases at V and 4 bases at J; junction bases unmatched: 10. Germline V lookup: CDR1 SGHNT, CDR2 YYREEE (reference sequence). The CDR3 sequence: CASSLARAGGQATGELFF. The CDR3 bases are TGTGCCAGCAGCTTGGCCCGGGCGGGAGGGCAGGCCACCGGGGAGCTGTTTTTT.

About this clonotype itself: A much larger clone lies one base from this, so it may be a read error. V gene TRBV20-1 combines with J gene TRBJ1-5; D gene ambiguous. Germline CDR1 and CDR2: DFQATT and SNEGSKA (reference sequence). The ends were cut back, 3 bases at V and 4 bases at J, with 10 bases in the middle. This CDR3 spans 13 amino acids. The CDR3 DNA reads TGCAGTGCTAGTTACCAGATGAATCAGCCCCAGCATTTT. It encodes CSASYQMNQPQHF.

This clonotype has a handful of counts. The chain employs TRBV28 and TRBJ1-4; possible D gene TRBD1, 5 bases. CDR3 length: 14 amino acids. Germline V gene data show CDR1 as MDHEN and CDR2 as SYDVKM. Trimming shortened V by 10 bases and J by 8 bases, and 20 bases separated the two germline ends. This CDR3 is CATHGGGGMEKLFF. The CDR3 DNA reads TGTGCCACCCATGGGGGGGGTGGCATGGAAAAACTGTTTTTT.